These 12 T cell receptor beta chains were sequenced from one sample in a study of blood T cell repertoires in COVID-19. Repertoires were generated with immunoSEQ multiplex PCR, while TCRdb's copy carries only in-frame clones and drops some. The sample contains 35,000 to 45,000 clones, roughly four fifths of which appear only once. What was sequenced was peripheral blood. The receptors were sampled from a human donor in a cohort sampled during active COVID-19.

This clone was picked up a small number of times. The genes are TRBV7-8 and TRBJ2-2; D not resolved. CDR3 length: 15 residues. CDR1 and CDR2 from the germline V gene are SGHVS and FQNEAQ. V lost 1 base and J lost 4, with 10 bases in between. The CDR3 nucleotides read TGTGCCAGCAGCTTAGTCGGAGTACTCACCGGGGAGCTGTTTTTT. It specifies CASSLVGVLTGELFF.

This clone came up once. V usage is TRBV30 and J usage is TRBJ2-1, with 7 bases fitting TRBD2. CDR1 is GTSNPN, CDR2 SVGIG, per germline (reference sequence). V trimming: 3 bases; J trimming: 6 bases; junction bases outside the gene matches: 11. The CDR3 totals 15 residues. The CDR3 spells CAWSPVRELTNEQFF. Written as DNA, the CDR3 is TGTGCCTGGAGCCCCGTGCGGGAGTTGACCAATGAGCAGTTCTTC.

The rearrangement joins TRBV7-8 to TRBJ2-2, with 9 bases identical to TRBD2. In germline, CDR1 is SGHVS, CDR2 FQNEAQ. CDR3 length: 16 residues. The J segment lost 4 bases and the V segment lost 8 bases, leaving 11 bases of the junction unmatched. The CDR3 region is CASYEIAGEGTGELFF. The CDR3 DNA follows: TGTGCCAGCTACGAAATAGCGGGAGAGGGCACCGGGGAGCTGTTTTTT.

V is TRBV28 and J is TRBJ2-7, with D hard to call. Per germline, CDR1 MDHEN and CDR2 SYDVKM. Trimming removed 9 bases at V and 3 bases at J, with 9 bases between. The length of the CDR3 is 11 residues. The CDR3 region is CASSLYYEQYF. Here the CDR3 DNA reads TGTGCCAGTAGTCTTTACTACGAGCAGTACTTC.

The V gene is TRBV10-3, the J gene TRBJ2-7; the match to TRBD1 covers 7 bases. Germline V gene lookup returns CDR1 ENHRY and CDR2 SYGVKD. Trimming at V came to 3 bases and at J to 1 base, leaving 3 bases not matched to a gene. CDR3 length: 14 residues. CDR3 DNA sequence: TGTGCCATCAGTGACGGACAGGAGTCCTACGAGCAGTACTTC. Translating gives CAISDGQESYEQYF.

This sequence joins TRBV29-1 and TRBJ2-3; possibly TRBD2 for D (7 bases). The CDR3 has 16 residues. Germline CDR1 is SQVTM and CDR2 is ANQGSEA. Trimming left V 0 bases short and J 1 base short, with 14 bases between. CDR3 DNA sequence: TGCAGCGTTGAAGAAACGGGGGGCCCTGGCACAGATACGCAGTATTTT. The encoded protein is CSVEETGGPGTDTQYF.

The chain couples TRBV4-3 to TRBJ2-2; 7 nucleotides align to TRBD2. Germline V gene lookup returns CDR1 LGHNA and CDR2 YSLEER. The CDR3 runs 15 residues. With 4 bases clipped from V and 5 bases from J, the junction kept 7 bases outside the gene matches. For the CDR3, the DNA is TGCGCCAGCAGCCGCGGACTAGTTGATACCGGGGAGCTGTTTTTT. Its translation is CASSRGLVDTGELFF.

This clone was recorded once. The chain couples TRBV11-2 to TRBJ1-6; 9 bases are a match to TRBD1. Trimming took 1 base from V and 9 from J; bases not matched to a gene: 7. Germline-derived CDR1 and CDR2 are SGHAT and FQNNGV. The CDR3 is 16 residues long. DNA of the CDR3: TGTGCCAGCAGCTTAGGAACAGGGGGCCGGGGTTCACCCCTCCACTTT. It specifies CASSLGTGGRGSPLHF.

The chain recombines TRBV7-3 with TRBJ2-7; TRBD1 matches 7 bases. The CDR3 is 13 amino acids. Germline V gives CDR1 SGHTA, CDR2 FQGTGA. V shed 5 bases, J shed 6 bases, and the junction held 7 bases outside the gene matches. The CDR3 loop reads CASSVHDRAEQYF. CDR3 sequence (DNA): TGTGCCAGCAGCGTCCACGACAGGGCCGAGCAGTACTTC.

The chain has TRBV6-5 and TRBJ1-1; TRBD1 might be the D (6 bases). Germline-derived CDR1 and CDR2 are MNHEY and SVGAGI. V shed 4 bases and J shed 7 bases, with 19 bases lying between them. This CDR3 is 15 amino acids long. Written as DNA, the CDR3 is TGTGCCAGCAGTTTATTTTCGGGGGGCCGTGGTGAAGCTTTCTTT. It yields the protein CASSLFSGGRGEAFF.

This clone turned up a few times. This sequence joins TRBV11-3 and TRBJ2-3; 8 nucleotides agree with TRBD2. The CDR3 runs to 16 residues. Looked up from germline, CDR1 is SGHNT and CDR2 is YENEEA. V lost 5 bases, J lost 1 base, and 8 bases stayed unmatched. CDR3 protein: CASSGGVAGRTDTQYF. The DNA for the CDR3 is TGTGCCAGCAGCGGGGGGGTAGCGGGGCGCACAGATACGCAGTATTTT.

V and J are TRBV19 and TRBJ2-1; 11 bases are a match to TRBD2. The CDR3 covers 15 residues. Trimming cost V 7 bases and J 8 bases; bases outside gene matches: 10. Germline V lookup: CDR1 LNHDA, CDR2 SQIVND (reference sequence). CDR3 nucleotides: TGTGCCAGTACCCGGCTAGCGGGAGGTGGGTATGAGCAGTTCTTC. Its protein is CASTRLAGGGYEQFF.